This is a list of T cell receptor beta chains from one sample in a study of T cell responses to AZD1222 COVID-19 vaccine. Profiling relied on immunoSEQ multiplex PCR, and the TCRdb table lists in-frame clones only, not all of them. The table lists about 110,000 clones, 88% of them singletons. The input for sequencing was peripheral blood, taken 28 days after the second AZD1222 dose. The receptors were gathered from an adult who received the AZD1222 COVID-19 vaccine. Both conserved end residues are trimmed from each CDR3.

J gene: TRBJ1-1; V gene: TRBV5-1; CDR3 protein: ASSLPPGQGPPEAF
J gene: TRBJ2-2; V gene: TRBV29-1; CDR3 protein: SVGGSSNTGELF
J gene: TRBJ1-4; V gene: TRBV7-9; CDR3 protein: ASSSTTDRGLSNEKLF
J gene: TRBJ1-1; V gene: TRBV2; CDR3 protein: ASRLGGTEAF
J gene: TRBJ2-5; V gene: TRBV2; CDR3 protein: ASSGQGAQTQY
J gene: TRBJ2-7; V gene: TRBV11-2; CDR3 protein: ASRLAGGTYEQY
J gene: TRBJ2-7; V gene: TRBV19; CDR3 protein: ASSYRTNYEQY
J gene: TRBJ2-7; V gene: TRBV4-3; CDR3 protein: ASSQEVVTAGDYEQY
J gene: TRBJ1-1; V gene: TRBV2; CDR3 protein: ACYDVRVNTEAF
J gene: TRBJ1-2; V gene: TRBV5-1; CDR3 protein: ASSLDMPTGDYGYT
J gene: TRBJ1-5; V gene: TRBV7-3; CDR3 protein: ASSPGLEQPQH
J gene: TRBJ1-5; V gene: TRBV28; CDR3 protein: ASSFGQVNQPQH
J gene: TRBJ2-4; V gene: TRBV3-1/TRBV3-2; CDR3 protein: ASSHLQGGRNIQY
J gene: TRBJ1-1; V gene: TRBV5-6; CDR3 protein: ASSLASGTEAF
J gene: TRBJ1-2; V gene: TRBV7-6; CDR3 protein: ASSSGQGRANYGYT
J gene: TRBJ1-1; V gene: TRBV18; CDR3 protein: ASSPRQLEAF
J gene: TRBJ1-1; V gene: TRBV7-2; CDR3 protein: ASSTPMNTEAF
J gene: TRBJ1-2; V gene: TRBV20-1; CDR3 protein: SASRADGYT
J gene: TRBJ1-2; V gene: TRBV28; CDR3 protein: ASSVDRGNYGYT
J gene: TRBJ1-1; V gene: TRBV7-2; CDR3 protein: ASSRGLQNTEAF
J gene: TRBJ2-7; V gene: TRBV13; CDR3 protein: ASSSISYEQY
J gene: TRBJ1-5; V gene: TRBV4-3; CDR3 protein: ASSQHSNQPQH
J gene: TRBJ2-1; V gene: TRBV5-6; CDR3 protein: ASRLVGRGSSDEQF
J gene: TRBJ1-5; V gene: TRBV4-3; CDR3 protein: ASSQDSVNQPQH
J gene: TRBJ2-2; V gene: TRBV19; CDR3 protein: ASSSAGGLKSGELF
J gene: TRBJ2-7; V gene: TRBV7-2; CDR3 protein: ASSFDRDSYEQY
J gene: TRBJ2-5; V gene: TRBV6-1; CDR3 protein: ASSEFLGTGAETQY
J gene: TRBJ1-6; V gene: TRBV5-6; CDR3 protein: ASGRIRDTYNSPLH
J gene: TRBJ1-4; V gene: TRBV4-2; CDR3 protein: ASSQEGPGTNEKLF
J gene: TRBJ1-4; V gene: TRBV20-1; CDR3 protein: SASLNSRANEKLF
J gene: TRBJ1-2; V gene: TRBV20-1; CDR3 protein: SASGGTYGYT
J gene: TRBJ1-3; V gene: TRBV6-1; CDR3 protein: ASRLDRAGNTIY
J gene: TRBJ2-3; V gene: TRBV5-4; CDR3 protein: ASSLLTDTQY
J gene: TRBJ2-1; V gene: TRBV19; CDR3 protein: ASSMDGGGPYNEQF
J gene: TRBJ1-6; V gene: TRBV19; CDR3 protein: ASSIDRSGNSPLH
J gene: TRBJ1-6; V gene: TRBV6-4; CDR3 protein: ASSYDTGSPLH
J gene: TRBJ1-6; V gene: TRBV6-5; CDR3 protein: ASSSAGTGVSPLH
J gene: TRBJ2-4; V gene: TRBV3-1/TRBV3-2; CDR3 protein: ASSQDLGAGGVERAKNIQY
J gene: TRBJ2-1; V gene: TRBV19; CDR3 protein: ASRRLAGGLNEQF
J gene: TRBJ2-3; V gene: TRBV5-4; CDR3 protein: ASSFSGGSDTQY
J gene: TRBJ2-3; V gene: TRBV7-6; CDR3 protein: ASSLVAATTDTQY
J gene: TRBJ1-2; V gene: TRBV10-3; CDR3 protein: AITFDRSYGYT